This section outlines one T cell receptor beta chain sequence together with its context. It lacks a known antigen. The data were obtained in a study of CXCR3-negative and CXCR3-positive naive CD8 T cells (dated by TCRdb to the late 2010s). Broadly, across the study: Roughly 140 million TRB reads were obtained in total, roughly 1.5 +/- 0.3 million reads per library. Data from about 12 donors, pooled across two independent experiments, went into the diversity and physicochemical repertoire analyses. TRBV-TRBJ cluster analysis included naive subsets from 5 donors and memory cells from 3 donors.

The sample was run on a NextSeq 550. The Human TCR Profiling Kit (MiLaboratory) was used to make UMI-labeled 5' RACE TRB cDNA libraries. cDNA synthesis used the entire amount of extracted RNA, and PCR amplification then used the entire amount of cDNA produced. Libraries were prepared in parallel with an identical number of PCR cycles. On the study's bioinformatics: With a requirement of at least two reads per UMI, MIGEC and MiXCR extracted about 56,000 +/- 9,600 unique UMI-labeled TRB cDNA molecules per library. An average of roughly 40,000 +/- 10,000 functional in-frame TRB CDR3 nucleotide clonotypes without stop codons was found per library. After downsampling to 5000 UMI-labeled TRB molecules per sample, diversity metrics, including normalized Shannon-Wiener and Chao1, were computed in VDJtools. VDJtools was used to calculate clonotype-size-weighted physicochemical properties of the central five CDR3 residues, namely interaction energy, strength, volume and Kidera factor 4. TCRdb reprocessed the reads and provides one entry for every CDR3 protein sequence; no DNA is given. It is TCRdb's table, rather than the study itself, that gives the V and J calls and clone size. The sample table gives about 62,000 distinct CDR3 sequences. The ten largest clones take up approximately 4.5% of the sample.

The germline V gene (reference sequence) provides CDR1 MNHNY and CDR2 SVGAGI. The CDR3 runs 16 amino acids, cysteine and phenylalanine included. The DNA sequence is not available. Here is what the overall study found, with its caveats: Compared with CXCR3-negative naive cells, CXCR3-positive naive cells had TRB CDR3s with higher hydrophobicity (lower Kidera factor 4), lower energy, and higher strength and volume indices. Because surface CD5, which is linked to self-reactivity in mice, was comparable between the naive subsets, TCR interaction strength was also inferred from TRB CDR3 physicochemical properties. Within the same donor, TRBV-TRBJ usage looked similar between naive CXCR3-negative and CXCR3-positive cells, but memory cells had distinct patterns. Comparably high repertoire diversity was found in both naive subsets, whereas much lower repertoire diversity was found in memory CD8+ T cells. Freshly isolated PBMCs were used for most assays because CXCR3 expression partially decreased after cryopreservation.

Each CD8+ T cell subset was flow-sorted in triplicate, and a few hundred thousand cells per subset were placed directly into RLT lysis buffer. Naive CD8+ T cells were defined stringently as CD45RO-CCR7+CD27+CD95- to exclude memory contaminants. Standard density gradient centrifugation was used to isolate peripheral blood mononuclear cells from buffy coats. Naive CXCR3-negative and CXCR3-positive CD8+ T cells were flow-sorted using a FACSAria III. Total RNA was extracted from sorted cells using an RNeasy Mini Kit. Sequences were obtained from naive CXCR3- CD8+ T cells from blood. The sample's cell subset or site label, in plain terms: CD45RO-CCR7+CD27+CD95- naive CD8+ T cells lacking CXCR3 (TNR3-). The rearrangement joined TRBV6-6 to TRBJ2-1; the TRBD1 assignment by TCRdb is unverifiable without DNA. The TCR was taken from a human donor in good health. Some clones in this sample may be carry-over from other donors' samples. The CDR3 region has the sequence CASSYSAGGNGNEQFF.